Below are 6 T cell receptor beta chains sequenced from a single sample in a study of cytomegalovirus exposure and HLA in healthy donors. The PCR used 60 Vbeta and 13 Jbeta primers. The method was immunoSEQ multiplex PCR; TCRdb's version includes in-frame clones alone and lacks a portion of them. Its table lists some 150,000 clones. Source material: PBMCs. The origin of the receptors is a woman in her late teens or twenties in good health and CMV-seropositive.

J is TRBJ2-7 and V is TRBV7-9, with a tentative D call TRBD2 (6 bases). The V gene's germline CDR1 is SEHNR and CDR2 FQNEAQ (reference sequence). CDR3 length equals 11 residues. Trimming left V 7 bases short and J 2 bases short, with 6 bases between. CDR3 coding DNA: TGTGCCAGCACTAGCGCCTACGAGCAGTACTTC. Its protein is CASTSAYEQYF.

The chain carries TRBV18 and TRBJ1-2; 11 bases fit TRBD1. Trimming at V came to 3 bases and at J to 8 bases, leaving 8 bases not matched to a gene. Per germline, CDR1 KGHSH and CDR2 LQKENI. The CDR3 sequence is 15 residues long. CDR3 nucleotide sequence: TGTGCCAGCTCACCTGCCGGACAGGGGGCGAGGGGCTACACCTTC. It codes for CASSPAGQGARGYTF.

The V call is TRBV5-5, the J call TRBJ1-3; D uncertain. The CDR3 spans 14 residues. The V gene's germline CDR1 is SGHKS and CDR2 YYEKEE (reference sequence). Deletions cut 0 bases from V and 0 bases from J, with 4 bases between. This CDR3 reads CASSLALSGNTIYF. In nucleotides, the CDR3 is TGTGCCAGCAGCTTGGCCCTCTCTGGAAACACCATATATTTT.

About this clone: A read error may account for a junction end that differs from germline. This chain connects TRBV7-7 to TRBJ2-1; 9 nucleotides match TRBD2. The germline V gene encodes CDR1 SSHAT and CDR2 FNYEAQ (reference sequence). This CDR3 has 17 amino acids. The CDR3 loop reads CASSLVAGGPGGNEQFF. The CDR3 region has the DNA TGTGCTAGCAGCTTAGTTGCGGGGGGGCCGGGGGGCAATGAGCAGTTCTTC.

CDR3 nucleotide sequence: TGTGCCAGCAGCGTATCGGGGACAGATAATCAGCCCCAGCATTTT. It codes for CASSVSGTDNQPQHF. The chain recombines TRBV9 with TRBJ1-5; 7 nucleotides agree with TRBD1. From germline, CDR1 is SGDLS and CDR2 YYNGEE. This CDR3 has 15 residues. Trimming removed 1 base from V and 4 bases from J; junction bases left unmatched: 5.

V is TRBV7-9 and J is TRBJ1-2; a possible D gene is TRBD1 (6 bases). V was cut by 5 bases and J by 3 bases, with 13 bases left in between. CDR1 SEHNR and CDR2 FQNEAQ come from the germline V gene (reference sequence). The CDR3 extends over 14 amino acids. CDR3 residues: CASSGRGAHYGYTF. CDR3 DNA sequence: TGTGCCAGCAGCGGCCGGGGGGCCCACTATGGCTACACCTTC.